This T cell receptor beta chain was captured in a study of blood T cell repertoires in COVID-19. About the study: Both acute and convalescent COVID-19 samples were obtained from the United States, Italy and Spain. PBMCs, B-cell-depleted T cells, or T cells provided the cDNA or gDNA that made up the material.

How the authors handled the data: Amplifying reference gene primers gave estimates of nucleated cell counts. Sequenced by immunoSEQ multiplex PCR; TCRdb stores in-frame clones only, minus some. That table gives V, J and clone size, and the DNA gave D and trimming. The profile shows about 100,000 clones, around four fifths of them singletons. In germline, CDR1 is SGHAT, CDR2 FQNNGV. The CDR3 length is 17 residues. Trimming at V came to 1 base and at J to 5 bases, leaving 5 bases not matched to a gene. The rearrangement links TRBV11-2 to TRBJ2-5; 15 positions match TRBD2. The source is a man between 40 and 49 years old with active or convalescent COVID-19. The specimen was peripheral blood. For the CDR3, the DNA is TGTGCCAGCAGCTTAGGGACTAGCGGGGGGGCCTCGGAGACCCAGTACTTC. This encodes CASSLGTSGGASETQYF.